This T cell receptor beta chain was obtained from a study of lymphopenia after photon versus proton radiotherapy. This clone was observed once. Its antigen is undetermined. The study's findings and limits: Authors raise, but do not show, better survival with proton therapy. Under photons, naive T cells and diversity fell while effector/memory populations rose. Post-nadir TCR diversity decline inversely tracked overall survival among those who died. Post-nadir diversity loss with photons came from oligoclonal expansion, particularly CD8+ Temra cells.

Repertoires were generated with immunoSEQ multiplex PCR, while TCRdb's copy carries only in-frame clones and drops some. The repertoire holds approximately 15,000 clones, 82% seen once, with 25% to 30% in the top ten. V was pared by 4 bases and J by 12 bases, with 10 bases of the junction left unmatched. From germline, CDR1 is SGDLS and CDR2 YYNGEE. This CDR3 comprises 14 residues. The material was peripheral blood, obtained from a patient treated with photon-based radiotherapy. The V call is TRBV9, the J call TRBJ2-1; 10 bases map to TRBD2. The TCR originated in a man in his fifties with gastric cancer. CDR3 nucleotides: TGTGCCAGCAGCTTTAGCGGGGGGACTTATACGCAGTTCTTC. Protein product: CASSFSGGTYTQFF. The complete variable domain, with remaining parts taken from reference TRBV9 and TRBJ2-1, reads DSGVTQTPKHLITATGQRVTLRCSPRSGDLSVYWYQQSLDQGLQFLIQYYNGEERAKGNILERFSAQQFPDLHSELNLSSLELGDSALYFCASSFSGGTYTQFFGPGTRLTVL.